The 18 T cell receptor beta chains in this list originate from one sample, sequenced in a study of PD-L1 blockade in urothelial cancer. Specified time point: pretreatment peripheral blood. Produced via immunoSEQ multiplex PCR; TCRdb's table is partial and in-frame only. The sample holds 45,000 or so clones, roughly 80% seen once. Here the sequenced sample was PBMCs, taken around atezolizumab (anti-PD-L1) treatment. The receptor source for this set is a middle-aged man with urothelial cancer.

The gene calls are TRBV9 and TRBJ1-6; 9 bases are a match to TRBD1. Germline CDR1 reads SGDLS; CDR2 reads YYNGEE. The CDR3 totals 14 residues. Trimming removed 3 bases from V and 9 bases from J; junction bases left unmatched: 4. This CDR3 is CASSERQGGSPLHF. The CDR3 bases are TGTGCCAGCAGCGAGAGACAGGGGGGTTCACCCCTCCACTTT. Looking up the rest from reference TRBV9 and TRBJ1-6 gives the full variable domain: DSGVTQTPKHLITATGQRVTLRCSPRSGDLSVYWYQQSLDQGLQFLIQYYNGEERAKGNILERFSAQQFPDLHSELNLSSLELGDSALYFCASSERQGGSPLHFGNGTRLTVT.

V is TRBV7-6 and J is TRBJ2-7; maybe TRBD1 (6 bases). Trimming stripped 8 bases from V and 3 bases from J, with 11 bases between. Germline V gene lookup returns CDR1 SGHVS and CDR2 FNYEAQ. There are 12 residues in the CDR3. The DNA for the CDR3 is TGTGCCAGCGGCAGGGGCGGCTACGAGCAGTACTTC. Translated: CASGRGGYEQYF. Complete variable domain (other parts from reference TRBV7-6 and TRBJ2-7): GAGVSQSPRYKVTKRGQDVALRCDPISGHVSLYWYRQALGQGPEFLTYFNYEAQQDKSGLPNDRFSAERPEGSISTLTIQRTEQRDSAMYRCASGRGGYEQYFGPGTRLTVT.

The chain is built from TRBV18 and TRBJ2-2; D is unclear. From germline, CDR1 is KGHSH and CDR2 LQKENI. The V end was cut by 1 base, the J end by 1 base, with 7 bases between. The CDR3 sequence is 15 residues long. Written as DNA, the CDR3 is TGTGCCAGCTCACCACGGCCGATGAACACCGGGGAGCTGTTTTTT. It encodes CASSPRPMNTGELFF. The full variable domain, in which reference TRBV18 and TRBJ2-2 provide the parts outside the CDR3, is NAGVMQNPRHLVRRRGQEARLRCSPMKGHSHVYWYRQLPEEGLKFMVYLQKENIIDESGMPKERFSAEFPKEGPSILRIQQVVRGDSAAYFCASSPRPMNTGELFFGEGSRLTVL.

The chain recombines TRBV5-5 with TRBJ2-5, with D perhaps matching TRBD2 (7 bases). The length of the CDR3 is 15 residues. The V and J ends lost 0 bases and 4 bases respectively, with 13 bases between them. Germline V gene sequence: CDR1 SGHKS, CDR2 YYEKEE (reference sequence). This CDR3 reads CASSLEGGAVETQYF. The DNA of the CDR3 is TGTGCCAGCAGCTTGGAAGGGGGGGCAGTAGAGACCCAGTACTTC.

CDR3 bases: TGTGCCAGTAGTATCGGCAGGGGCGCAGGAAACACCATATATTTT. Protein product: CASSIGRGAGNTIYF. This chain links TRBV19 with TRBJ1-3; the D gene is possibly TRBD1 (6 bases). CDR1 is LNHDA and CDR2 is SQIVND in the germline V gene (reference sequence). V lost 3 bases and J lost 4, with 13 bases in between. The CDR3 contains 15 residues.

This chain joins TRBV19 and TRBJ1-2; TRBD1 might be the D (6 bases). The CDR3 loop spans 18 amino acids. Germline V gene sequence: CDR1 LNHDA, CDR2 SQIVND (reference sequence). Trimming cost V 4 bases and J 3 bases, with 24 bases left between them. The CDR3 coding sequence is TGTGCCAGTAGTAACCCTCCAGGGGCCCCCCAGGAGGACTATGGCTACACCTTC. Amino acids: CASSNPPGAPQEDYGYTF. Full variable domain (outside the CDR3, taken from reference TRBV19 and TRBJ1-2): DGGITQSPKYLFRKEGQNVTLSCEQNLNHDAMYWYRQDPGQGLRLIYYSQIVNDFQKGDIAEGYSVSREKKESFPLTVTSAQKNPTAFYLCASSNPPGAPQEDYGYTFGSGTRLTVV.

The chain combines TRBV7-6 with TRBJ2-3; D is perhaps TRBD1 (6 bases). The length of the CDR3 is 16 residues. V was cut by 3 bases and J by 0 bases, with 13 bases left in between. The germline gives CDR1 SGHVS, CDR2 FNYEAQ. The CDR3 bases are TGTGCCAGCAGCTTCGGGACAAGAACTAGCACAGATACGCAGTATTTT. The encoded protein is CASSFGTRTSTDTQYF.

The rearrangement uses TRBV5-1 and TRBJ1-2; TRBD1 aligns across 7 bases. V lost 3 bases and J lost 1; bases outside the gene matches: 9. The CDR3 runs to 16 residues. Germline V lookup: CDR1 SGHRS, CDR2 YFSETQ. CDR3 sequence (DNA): TGCGCCAGCAGCTCGGCCACGGGACAGTTTAACTATGGCTACACCTTC. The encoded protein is CASSSATGQFNYGYTF.

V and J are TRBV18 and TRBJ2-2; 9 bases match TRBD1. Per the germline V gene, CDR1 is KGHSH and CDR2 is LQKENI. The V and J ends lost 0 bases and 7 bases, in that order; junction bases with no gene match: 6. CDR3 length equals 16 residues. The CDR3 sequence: CASSPPYGQGIGELFF. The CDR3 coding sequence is TGTGCCAGCTCACCACCCTATGGACAGGGGATCGGGGAGCTGTTTTTT.

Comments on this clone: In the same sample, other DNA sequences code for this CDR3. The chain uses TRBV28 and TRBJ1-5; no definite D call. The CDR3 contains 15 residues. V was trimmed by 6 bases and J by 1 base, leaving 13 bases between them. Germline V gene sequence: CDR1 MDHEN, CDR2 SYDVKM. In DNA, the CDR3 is TGTGCCAGCAGGGGCCCCGGTGGGAGCAATCAGCCCCAGCATTTT. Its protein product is CASRGPGGSNQPQHF.

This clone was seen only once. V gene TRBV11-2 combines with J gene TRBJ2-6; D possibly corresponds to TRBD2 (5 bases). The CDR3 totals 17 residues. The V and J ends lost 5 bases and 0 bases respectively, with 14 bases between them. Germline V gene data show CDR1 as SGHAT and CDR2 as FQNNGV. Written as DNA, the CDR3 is TGTGCCAGCAGCGCCCGGGGAAGATTCTCTGGGGCCAACGTCCTGACTTTC. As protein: CASSARGRFSGANVLTF. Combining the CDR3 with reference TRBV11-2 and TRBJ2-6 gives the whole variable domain EAGVAQSPRYKIIEKRQSVAFWCNPISGHATLYWYQQILGQGPKLLIQFQNNGVVDDSQLPKDRFSAERLKGVDSTLKIQPAKLEDSAVYLCASSARGRFSGANVLTFGAGSRLTVL.

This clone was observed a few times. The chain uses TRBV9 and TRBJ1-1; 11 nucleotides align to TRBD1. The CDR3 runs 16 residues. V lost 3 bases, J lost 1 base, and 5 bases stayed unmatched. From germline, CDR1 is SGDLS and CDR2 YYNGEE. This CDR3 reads CASSAPGQGGNTEAFF. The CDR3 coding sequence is TGTGCCAGCAGCGCCCCGGGACAGGGGGGGAACACTGAAGCTTTCTTT.

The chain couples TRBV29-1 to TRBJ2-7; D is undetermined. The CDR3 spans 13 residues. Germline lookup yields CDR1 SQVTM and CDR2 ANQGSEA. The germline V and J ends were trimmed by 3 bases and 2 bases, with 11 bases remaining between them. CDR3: CSVDSGTPYEQYF. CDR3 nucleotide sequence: TGCAGCGTTGATTCAGGAACCCCCTACGAGCAGTACTTC.

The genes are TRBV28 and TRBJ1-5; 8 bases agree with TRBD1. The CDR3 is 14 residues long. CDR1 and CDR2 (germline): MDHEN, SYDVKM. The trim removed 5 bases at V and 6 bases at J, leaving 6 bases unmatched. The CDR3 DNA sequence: TGTGCCAGCAGTCCGACAGGGGTGGTTCAGCCCCAGCATTTT. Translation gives CASSPTGVVQPQHF.

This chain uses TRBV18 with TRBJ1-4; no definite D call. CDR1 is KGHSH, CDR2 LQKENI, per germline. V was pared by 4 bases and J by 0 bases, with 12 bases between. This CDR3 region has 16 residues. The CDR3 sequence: CASSLTSGSTNEKLFF. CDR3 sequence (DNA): TGTGCCAGCTCACTAACATCCGGGTCAACTAATGAAAAACTGTTTTTT.

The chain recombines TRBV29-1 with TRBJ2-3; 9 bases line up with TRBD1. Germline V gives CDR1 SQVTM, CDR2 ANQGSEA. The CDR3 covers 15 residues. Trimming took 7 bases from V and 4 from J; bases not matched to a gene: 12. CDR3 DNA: TGCAGCGATGCACCCCGGGACAGGGACCCAGATACGCAGTATTTT. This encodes CSDAPRDRDPDTQYF.

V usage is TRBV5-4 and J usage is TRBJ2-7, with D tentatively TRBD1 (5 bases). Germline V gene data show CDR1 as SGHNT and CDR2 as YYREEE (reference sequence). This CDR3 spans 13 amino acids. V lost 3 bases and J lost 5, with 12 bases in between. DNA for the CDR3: TGTGCCAGCAGCTACCCGTCAGGGAACGAGCAGTACTTC. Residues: CASSYPSGNEQYF.

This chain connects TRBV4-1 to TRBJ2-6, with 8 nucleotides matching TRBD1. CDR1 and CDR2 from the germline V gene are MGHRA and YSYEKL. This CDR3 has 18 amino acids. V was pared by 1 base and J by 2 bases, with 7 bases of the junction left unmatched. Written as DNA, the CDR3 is TGCGCCAGCAGCCAAGTACCGGCAGGGGGCACTGGGGCCAACGTCCTGACTTTC. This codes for CASSQVPAGGTGANVLTF.